Listed here is a single T cell receptor beta chain. Under the authors' procedure: It was from reference gene primer amplification that nucleated cell counts were estimated. Measured with immunoSEQ multiplex PCR; TCRdb has only the in-frame clones, and not every one. V and J calls and clone size follow that table, whereas D and trimming were derived from the DNA. The table includes 130,000 to 150,000 clones, 85% detected once. The CDR3 covers 16 residues. The germline V gene has CDR1 LGHDT and CDR2 YNNKEL (reference sequence). With V trimmed by 3 bases and J by 0 bases, 5 bases remained unmatched. The sample comes from a study of blood T cell repertoires in COVID-19. At the level of the study: In each case, the material was cDNA or gDNA derived from T cells, B-cell-depleted T cells, or PBMCs.

The V gene is TRBV3-1 (or the pseudogene TRBV3-2), the J gene TRBJ1-2; 9 bases fit TRBD1. The specimen sequenced was peripheral blood. The sequence came from a woman aged 40 to 50 with active or convalescent COVID-19. The CDR3 loop is CASSQQGQGTNYGYTF. DNA of the CDR3: TGTGCCAGCAGCCAGCAAGGACAGGGGACTAACTATGGCTACACCTTC.